A single sample gave rise to the 22 T cell receptor beta chains below, sequenced in a study of radiation and T cells in renal cell carcinoma. Only in-frame clones appear in the TCRdb table, and some are missing; sequencing was by immunoSEQ multiplex PCR. The data show 150,000 or so clones, with around 89% seen just once and 4.1% held by the top ten. As for time point: baseline pretreatment blood. Specified treatment: 15 Gy SBRT to primary tumor, nephrectomy 4 weeks later. Sample: blood, taken from a patient whose treatment included radiotherapy and nephrectomy. These receptors were collected from a woman aged 70 to 79 with renal cell carcinoma.

The chain is built from TRBV19 and TRBJ1-5; 10 bases map to TRBD1. The germline CDR1 and CDR2 sequences are LNHDA and SQIVND (reference sequence). Trimming removed 11 bases from V and 10 bases from J; junction bases left unmatched: 17. The CDR3 is 15 amino acids. Here the CDR3 DNA reads TGTGCCCGGATTGGGGAGAGGGACAGGGGTTCTCCCCAGCATTTT. Translated: CARIGERDRGSPQHF.

The V gene is TRBV7-9, the J gene TRBJ2-7; TRBD1 is a possible D gene (6 bases). Trimming stripped 6 bases from V and 1 base from J, with 10 bases between. This CDR3 is 13 amino acids long. Germline V gives CDR1 SEHNR, CDR2 FQNEAQ (reference sequence). The DNA of the CDR3 is TGTGCCAGCAGTGGGACACTTTCCTACGAGCAGTACTTC. This codes for CASSGTLSYEQYF.

The V call is TRBV5-1, the J call TRBJ2-1; the D is unclear. Between the trimmed V and J ends, which lost 3 bases and 5 bases, there was a span of 12 bases. CDR1 and CDR2 from the germline V gene are SGHRS and YFSETQ. This CDR3 has 14 amino acids. As DNA, the CDR3 is TGCGCCAGCAGCTACTTCGACACAGACAATGAGCAGTTCTTC. Encoded protein: CASSYFDTDNEQFF.

The V call is TRBV14, the J call TRBJ1-2, with 7 bases fitting TRBD1. Germline V gene lookup returns CDR1 SGHDN and CDR2 FVKESK. Germline trimming cut 4 bases from V and 2 bases from J; bases unmatched to any gene: 10. The CDR3 loop spans 16 amino acids. As DNA, the CDR3 is TGTGCCAGCAGCCTTTCCGCGACAGGGACCAACTATGGCTACACCTTC. Its protein product is CASSLSATGTNYGYTF.

V gene TRBV5-4 combines with J gene TRBJ1-3; D gene unclear. V was clipped by 0 bases and J by 3 bases, with 10 bases between them. This CDR3 contains 15 residues. Germline lookup yields CDR1 SGHNT and CDR2 YYREEE (reference sequence). CDR3 amino acids: CASSLEGPNGNTIYF. CDR3 coding DNA: TGTGCCAGCAGCTTGGAAGGCCCAAATGGAAACACCATATATTTT.

The gene calls are TRBV27 and TRBJ1-5, with D possibly being TRBD1 (6 bases). The V end was cut by 1 base, the J end by 8 bases, with 12 bases between. Germline lookup yields CDR1 MNHEY and CDR2 SMNVEV (reference sequence). The CDR3 extends over 14 amino acids. The CDR3 sequence: CASSLYRAGEPQHF. Written as DNA, the CDR3 is TGTGCCAGCAGTTTATACAGGGCGGGGGAGCCCCAGCATTTT.

J is TRBJ1-2 and V is TRBV6-6; 9 positions match TRBD1. The CDR3 loop spans 15 amino acids. CDR1 MNHNY and CDR2 SVGAGI come from the germline V gene (reference sequence). With V trimmed by 6 bases and J by 8 bases, 13 bases remained unmatched. CDR3 amino acids: CASRRAGTGNSGYTF. The CDR3 DNA is TGTGCCAGCAGACGAGCCGGGACAGGGAATAGCGGCTACACCTTC.

This chain joins TRBV5-4 and TRBJ2-1; D is possibly TRBD2 (6 bases). The CDR3 runs 16 residues. Germline V gene sequence: CDR1 SGHNT, CDR2 YYREEE (reference sequence). Trimming stripped 4 bases from V and 0 bases from J, with 14 bases between. The CDR3 loop is CASSPGTLSSYNEQFF. The CDR3 DNA follows: TGTGCCAGCAGCCCTGGGACTCTCAGCTCCTACAATGAGCAGTTCTTC.

V usage is TRBV5-1 and J usage is TRBJ1-1, with TRBD1 as a possible D gene (5 bases). This CDR3 is built from 16 residues. Deletions cut 7 bases from V and 5 bases from J, with 24 bases between. The germline V gene encodes CDR1 SGHRS and CDR2 YFSETQ. The CDR3 sequence: CASADKSVGGGTEAFF. CDR3 in DNA: TGCGCCAGCGCCGACAAGTCTGTTGGCGGGGGAACTGAAGCTTTCTTT.

The V call is TRBV5-1, the J call TRBJ1-2, with D unclear. Germline CDR1 and CDR2: SGHRS and YFSETQ. Trimming removed 1 base from V and 0 bases from J, with 7 bases in between. The CDR3 has 14 amino acids. The CDR3 DNA reads as TGCGCCAGCAGCTTGTCCGGGGCTAACTATGGCTACACCTTC. This sequence encodes CASSLSGANYGYTF.

The chain joins TRBV6-5 to TRBJ1-6; possible D gene TRBD1, 6 bases. The CDR3 covers 13 residues. The germline CDR1 and CDR2 sequences are MNHEY and SVGAGI. Trimming removed 5 bases from V and 8 bases from J, with 10 bases in between. The CDR3 loop is CASSDWTDSPLHF. The CDR3 DNA reads as TGTGCCAGCAGTGACTGGACAGATTCACCCCTCCACTTT.

This chain connects TRBV11-3 to TRBJ2-5; D remains ambiguous. Germline V gene lookup returns CDR1 SGHNT and CDR2 YENEEA. V was clipped by 1 base and J by 0 bases, with 6 bases between them. The CDR3 totals 14 residues. Written as DNA, the CDR3 is TGTGCCAGCAGCTTAGGGGGAAACCAAGAGACCCAGTACTTC. Its protein is CASSLGGNQETQYF. Complete variable domain (other parts from reference TRBV11-3 and TRBJ2-5): EAGVVQSPRYKIIEKKQPVAFWCNPISGHNTLYWYLQNLGQGPELLIRYENEEAVDDSQLPKDRFSAERLKGVDSTLKIQPAELGDSAVYLCASSLGGNQETQYFGPGTRLLVL.

This clone was seen a few times. This chain joins TRBV5-4 and TRBJ1-2; D is uncertain. Germline V CDR1 and CDR2: SGHNT, YYREEE (reference sequence). The CDR3 is 15 amino acids. Trimming pared 2 bases from V and 8 bases from J, leaving 19 bases between. The CDR3 nucleotides are TGTGCCAGCAGCTTCGGGCAGCGCTCTCCTGGAGGCTACACCTTC. It specifies CASSFGQRSPGGYTF.

This chain connects TRBV5-6 to TRBJ1-1, with D possibly matching TRBD1 (5 bases). The CDR3 spans 16 residues. V lost 0 bases to trimming and J lost 1 base, with 13 bases between them. Germline V gene data show CDR1 as SGHDT and CDR2 as YYEEEE. CDR3 residues: CASSLAGLGENTEAFF. CDR3 DNA: TGTGCCAGCAGCTTGGCGGGGTTGGGGGAGAACACTGAAGCTTTCTTT. The variable domain in full, completed from reference TRBV5-6 and TRBJ1-1, reads DAGVTQSPTHLIKTRGQQVTLRCSPKSGHDTVSWYQQALGQGPQFIFQYYEEEERQRGNFPDRFSGHQFPNYSSELNVNALLLGDSALYLCASSLAGLGENTEAFFGQGTRLTVV.

The V call is TRBV9, the J call TRBJ2-5; 14 nucleotides match TRBD2. J was trimmed by 4 bases and V by 3 bases; bases with no gene match: 2. This CDR3 region has 15 residues. CDR1 is SGDLS, CDR2 YYNGEE, per germline. The CDR3: CASSAGLAGGETQYF. The CDR3 DNA sequence: TGTGCCAGCAGCGCCGGACTAGCGGGGGGAGAGACCCAGTACTTC. Supplemented by reference TRBV9 and TRBJ2-5, the full variable domain reads DSGVTQTPKHLITATGQRVTLRCSPRSGDLSVYWYQQSLDQGLQFLIQYYNGEERAKGNILERFSAQQFPDLHSELNLSSLELGDSALYFCASSAGLAGGETQYFGPGTRLLVL.

This chain joins TRBV4-1 and TRBJ2-3; D perhaps matches TRBD1 (6 bases). Looked up from germline, CDR1 is MGHRA and CDR2 is YSYEKL. Trimming shortened V by 1 base and J by 1 base, and 15 bases separated the two germline ends. The CDR3 extends over 17 amino acids. The CDR3 DNA sequence: TGCGCCAGCAGCCAAGGGGGAAGGACAGACGGCACAGATACGCAGTATTTT. It specifies CASSQGGRTDGTDTQYF.

This clone was recorded once. The chain couples TRBV30 to TRBJ1-2, with 7 bases aligning to TRBD1. The CDR3 is made up of 13 amino acids. Germline CDR1 and CDR2: GTSNPN and SVGIG (reference sequence). V lost 4 bases and J lost 8; bases outside the gene matches: 10. The CDR3 bases are TGTGCCTGGATCGACAGGGCGCCGGGCGGCTACACCTTC. Residues: CAWIDRAPGGYTF.

The chain employs TRBV7-2 and TRBJ2-1; 8 nucleotides match TRBD1. The CDR3 extends over 13 amino acids. Trimming removed 3 bases from V and 8 bases from J; junction bases left unmatched: 3. The V gene's germline CDR1 is SGHTA and CDR2 FQGNSA. Here the CDR3 DNA reads TGTGCCAGCAGCTTGACAGGGGAAGATGAGCAGTTCTTC. Translated: CASSLTGEDEQFF.

This chain uses TRBV9 with TRBJ2-2; possible D gene TRBD1, 6 bases. The CDR3 is made up of 14 amino acids. Germline V gene sequence: CDR1 SGDLS, CDR2 YYNGEE. V was shortened by 2 bases and J by 3 bases, with 8 bases between the two germline ends. CDR3 amino acids: CASSVKGDTGELFF. Written as DNA, the CDR3 is TGTGCCAGCAGCGTCAAGGGGGACACCGGGGAGCTGTTTTTT.

The V gene is TRBV9, the J gene TRBJ1-1, with D unresolved. Germline V gives CDR1 SGDLS, CDR2 YYNGEE. V lost 0 bases to trimming and J lost 3 bases, with 15 bases between them. This CDR3 is built from 16 residues. The CDR3 DNA is TGTGCCAGCAGCGTAGATCTGGGGAGCTCCTACACTGAAGCTTTCTTT. As protein: CASSVDLGSSYTEAFF.

J is TRBJ2-1 and V is TRBV13; no definite D call. Germline CDR1 reads PRHDT; CDR2 reads FYEKMQ (reference sequence). The CDR3 has 12 amino acids. V was cut by 2 bases and J by 5 bases, with 4 bases left in between. The DNA for the CDR3 is TGTGCCAGCAGCTTACGGAACAATGAGCAGTTCTTC. Translating it yields CASSLRNNEQFF. The whole variable domain, remainder taken from reference TRBV13 and TRBJ2-1, is AAGVIQSPRHLIKEKRETATLKCYPIPRHDTVYWYQQGPGQDPQFLISFYEKMQSDKGSIPDRFSAQQFSDYHSELNMSSLELGDSALYFCASSLRNNEQFFGPGTRLTVL.

The chain employs TRBV7-9 and TRBJ2-5; 9 nucleotides align to TRBD2. The V gene end was trimmed by 5 bases and the J gene end by 4 bases; junction bases not matched to a gene: 11. Germline values: CDR1 SEHNR, CDR2 FQNEAQ (reference sequence). The CDR3 totals 16 residues. CDR3 nucleotide sequence: TGTGCCAGCAGCCTGACGAGCGGGGGGCAAAGAGAGACCCAGTACTTC. Translating it yields CASSLTSGGQRETQYF.